The 4 T cell receptor beta chains in this list originate from one sample, sequenced in a study of patients and donors after allogeneic stem cell transplantation. Each CDR3 protein is one row after TCRdb ran MiXCR on the RT-PCR reads. There are 920,000 or so distinct CDR3 sequences in the sample; roughly 18% occur only once, and approximately 5.9% lies in the top ten. The sequenced material came from blood, either unsorted or a sorted T cell fraction (not recorded which). These TCRs come from a human donor who was either an allogeneic HSCT recipient or a stem cell or donor lymphocyte infusion donor (not recorded which). It is not recorded whose cells these are; they may come from a transplant donor.

The chain uses TRBV7-9 and TRBJ2-1; the D gene is possibly TRBD2 (6 bases). V gave up 4 bases and J gave up 9 bases, with 10 bases separating them. CDR3 length: 12 amino acids. Per the germline V gene, CDR1 is SEHNR and CDR2 is FQNEAQ (reference sequence). CDR3 in amino acids: CASSSTSTEQFF. CDR3 DNA sequence: TGTGCCAGCAGCTCTACTAGCACTGAGCAGTTCTTC. The full variable domain, in which reference TRBV7-9 and TRBJ2-1 provide the parts outside the CDR3, is DTGVSQNPRHKITKRGQNVTFRCDPISEHNRLYWYRQTLGQGPEFLTYFQNEAQLEKSRLLSDRFSAERPKGSFSTLEIQRTEQGDSAMYLCASSSTSTEQFFGPGTRLTVL.

CDR3 sequence (DNA): TGCGCCAGCAGCCTTGATGGGACTAGCGGGATCTACAATGAGCAGTTCTTC. This encodes CASSLDGTSGIYNEQFF. The rearrangement uses TRBV5-1 and TRBJ2-1; 13 bases are shared with TRBD2. Germline assignment: CDR1 SGHRS and CDR2 YFSETQ. The V gene end was trimmed by 4 bases and the J gene end by 3 bases; junction bases not matched to a gene: 7. CDR3 length: 17 residues. Filled out from reference TRBV5-1 and TRBJ2-1, the complete variable domain reads KAGVTQTPRYLIKTRGQQVTLSCSPISGHRSVSWYQQTPGQGLQFLFEYFSETQRNKGNFPGRFSGRQFSNSRSEMNVSTLELGDSALYLCASSLDGTSGIYNEQFFGPGTRLTVL.

This clonotype was seen at least ten times. This chain links TRBV12-3 or TRBV12-4 with TRBJ1-1; D gene ambiguous. This CDR3 spans 14 amino acids. V gave up 3 bases and J gave up 0 bases, with 8 bases separating them. DNA of the CDR3: TGTGCCAGCAGTTTCCTGGGTTTGAACACTGAAGCTTTCTTT. Its protein product is CASSFLGLNTEAFF.

The chain is built from TRBV2 and TRBJ2-1; 11 bases are shared with TRBD2. Germline V gene sequence: CDR1 SNHLY, CDR2 FYNNEI. The CDR3 has 15 residues. The V segment lost 3 bases and the J segment 4 bases; nucleotides outside the gene matches: 2. Written as DNA, the CDR3 is TGTGCCAGCAGTGACGGGACTAGCGGTTACAATGAGCAGTTCTTC. Its protein product is CASSDGTSGYNEQFF.